Below are 27 T cell receptor beta chains sequenced from a single sample in a study of lung T cells in sarcoidosis with Löfgren's syndrome. TCRdb independently ran MiXCR on the reads; one entry per CDR3 protein. The sample has fewer than 80,000 distinct CDR3 sequences, less than 25% seen once. Sequencing input: CD4+ T cells from PBMCs. These receptors were collected from a human donor with sarcoidosis (Löfgren's syndrome or another form), or a control subject (not recorded which).

This chain links TRBV12-3 or TRBV12-4 with TRBJ1-5, with unresolved D. The CDR3 is 15 residues long. V was clipped by 3 bases and J by 5 bases, with 14 bases between them. This chain's CDR3 is CASSFVGFQDQPQHF. The CDR3 DNA reads as TGTGCCAGCAGTTTCGTAGGGTTTCAAGATCAGCCCCAGCATTTT.

This clonotype showed up just a few times. The chain has TRBV2 and TRBJ2-1; 7 bases are a match to TRBD2. The J segment lost 10 bases and the V segment lost 8 bases, leaving 8 bases of the junction unmatched. Germline values: CDR1 SNHLY, CDR2 FYNNEI. The CDR3 extends over 12 amino acids. The CDR3 bases are TGTGCCAGCTCCCCAGCGGGGCTGGAGCAGTTCTTC. Translating it yields CASSPAGLEQFF.

The sample holds many counts of this clonotype. The V call is TRBV7-9, the J call TRBJ2-7; perhaps TRBD1 as D (6 bases). Trimming stripped 1 base from V and 5 bases from J, with 15 bases between. Germline-derived CDR1 and CDR2 are SEHNR and FQNEAQ (reference sequence). The CDR3 covers 15 residues. CDR3 DNA sequence: TGTGCCAGCAGCTTAGATCAACAGGGCATCCACGAGCAGTACTTC. Protein sequence: CASSLDQQGIHEQYF.

This clonotype was seen at least ten times. The V call is TRBV4-1, the J call TRBJ2-3, with 11 bases that match TRBD2. The CDR3 sequence is 20 residues long. The junction had 14 bases not matched to a gene; V was cut back by 3 bases and J by 0 bases. CDR1 is MGHRA, CDR2 YSYEKL, per germline. CDR3: CASSHSSLRLAGPSTDTQYF. The DNA for the CDR3 is TGCGCCAGCAGCCATTCCTCCCTCAGACTAGCGGGGCCTAGCACAGATACGCAGTATTTT.

The sample holds many counts of this clonotype. The chain joins TRBV28 to TRBJ2-3; D is possibly TRBD1 (6 bases). CDR1 is MDHEN, CDR2 SYDVKM, per germline. This CDR3 spans 15 amino acids. V lost 8 bases and J 1 base, leaving 16 bases between the germline ends. CDR3 bases: TGTGCCAGCGGACAGATAAAGACAGGCACAGATACGCAGTATTTT. Translating it yields CASGQIKTGTDTQYF.

This clonotype occurred many times. J is TRBJ1-1 and V is TRBV7-2; TRBD1 is a possible D gene (5 bases). In germline, CDR1 is SGHTA, CDR2 FQGNSA. There are 13 residues in the CDR3. V lost 4 bases, J lost 3 bases, and 9 bases lay in between. The CDR3 sequence: CASSSDRHTEAFF. CDR3 DNA sequence: TGTGCCAGCAGCTCAGACAGACACACTGAAGCTTTCTTT.

In its sample, this clonotype was seen a few times. V usage is TRBV2 and J usage is TRBJ2-7; D is ambiguous. The CDR3 sequence is 14 residues long. Trimming left V 7 bases short and J 3 bases short, with 16 bases between. Germline V gene lookup returns CDR1 SNHLY and CDR2 FYNNEI. The CDR3 DNA reads TGTGCCAGCACGATGAACCGGCAATACTACGAGCAGTACTTC. It encodes CASTMNRQYYEQYF. Based on the CDR3 plus reference TRBV2 and TRBJ2-7, the full variable domain is EPEVTQTPSHQVTQMGQEVILRCVPISNHLYFYWYRQILGQKVEFLVSFYNNEISEKSEIFDDQFSVERPDGSNFTLKIRSTKLEDSAMYFCASTMNRQYYEQYFGPGTRLTVT.

The chain recombines TRBV12-3 or TRBV12-4 with TRBJ2-1, with 9 nucleotides matching TRBD1. The trim removed 9 bases at V and 5 bases at J, leaving 8 bases unmatched. There are 14 residues in the CDR3. This CDR3 is CARGIRDRDNEQFF. The CDR3 nucleotides are TGTGCCAGAGGTATCCGGGACAGGGACAATGAGCAGTTCTTC.

About this clonotype: This may arise from a read error, as a much more abundant clone is one base away. V gene TRBV28 combines with J gene TRBJ2-7, with 7 positions matching TRBD2. Germline CDR1 reads MDHEN; CDR2 reads SYDVKM. V was clipped by 8 bases and J by 2 bases; unmatched bases: 6. The CDR3 is made up of 13 amino acids. The CDR3 nucleotides read TGTGCCAGCGGGCCTAGCGGAACCTACGAGCAGTACTTC. The encoded protein is CASGPSGTYEQYF.

As regards this clonotype: This clone may be a read error of a much larger clone one base away. The V gene is TRBV7-2, the J gene TRBJ2-6; D is possibly TRBD1 or TRBD2 (5 bases each). The germline V gene has CDR1 SGHTA and CDR2 FQGNSA. This CDR3 comprises 16 residues. The CDR3 DNA sequence: TGTGCCAGCAGCGGCAGACAGAGGGTTCGGGCCAACGTCCCGACTTTC. Protein product: CASSGRQRVRANVPTF.

Comments on this clonotype: This sequence may be a read error, since a much larger clone differs from it by one base. The rearrangement joins TRBV28 to TRBJ2-2; no firm D call. Trimming pared 10 bases from V and 3 bases from J, leaving 12 bases between. Germline values: CDR1 MDHEN, CDR2 SYDVKM. This CDR3 has 13 amino acids. The CDR3 region has the DNA TGTGCCACCCGAGATCAGGACACCGGGGAGCTGTTTTTT. Encoded protein: CATRDQDTGELFF.

The CDR3 DNA follows: TGTGCCAGCTCACCAGACAACTCTGGGGCCAACGTCCTGACTTTC. It encodes CASSPDNSGANVLTF. The J gene is TRBJ2-6, the V gene TRBV18, with D uncertain. The germline V gene encodes CDR1 KGHSH and CDR2 LQKENI. The length of the CDR3 is 15 residues. The ends were cut back, 2 bases at V and 0 bases at J, with 5 bases in the middle.

The V gene is TRBV20-1, the J gene TRBJ1-1, with D tentatively TRBD1 (5 bases). Germline CDR1 is DFQATT and CDR2 is SNEGSKA (reference sequence). V lost 6 bases and J 3 bases, leaving 11 bases between the germline ends. This CDR3 is 12 amino acids long. CDR3 amino acids: CSASGGDTEAFF. CDR3 bases: TGCAGTGCGTCCGGGGGGGACACTGAAGCTTTCTTT.

The table lists this clonotype with many counts. This chain joins TRBV15 and TRBJ1-5; D is uncertain. This CDR3 spans 13 amino acids. CDR1 is LNHNV, CDR2 YYDKDF, per germline (reference sequence). Trimming took off 6 bases at V and 2 bases at J, with 8 bases between the two ends. Here the CDR3 reads CATRSGGNQPQHF. Written as DNA, the CDR3 is TGTGCCACCAGGAGCGGTGGCAATCAGCCCCAGCATTTT.

This clonotype was counted ten times or more. This chain joins TRBV6-6 and TRBJ2-3, with D perhaps matching TRBD1 or TRBD2 (5 bases each). The CDR3 covers 16 residues. Trimming stripped 2 bases from V and 5 bases from J, with 17 bases between. The germline CDR1 and CDR2 sequences are MNHNY and SVGAGI (reference sequence). CDR3 sequence: CASSYGRDPEEDTQYF. CDR3 nucleotide sequence: TGTGCCAGCAGTTACGGCCGGGACCCCGAGGAAGATACGCAGTATTTT.

A few counts support this clonotype. The chain recombines TRBV12-3 or TRBV12-4 with TRBJ2-1; TRBD2 aligns across 8 bases. The CDR3 has 14 amino acids. V lost 6 bases, J lost 6 bases, and 7 bases stayed unmatched. The CDR3 DNA follows: TGTGCCAGCAGGACCGGGACTAGGAGCAATGAGCAGTTCTTC. Translation: CASRTGTRSNEQFF.

This clonotype was observed at least ten times. The V and J genes are TRBV28 and TRBJ1-2; D unclear. The V end was cut by 7 bases, the J end by 4 bases, with 13 bases between. Per germline, CDR1 MDHEN and CDR2 SYDVKM. The CDR3 is made up of 13 amino acids. The CDR3: CASTTGMFYGYTF. The CDR3 nucleotides are TGTGCCAGCACTACTGGGATGTTCTATGGCTACACCTTC.

This clonotype was counted many times. The V gene is TRBV7-2, the J gene TRBJ2-1, with 7 bases aligning to TRBD1. The CDR3 is 15 residues long. Germline-derived CDR1 and CDR2 are SGHTA and FQGNSA. V trimming: 4 bases; J trimming: 4 bases; junction bases outside the gene matches: 7. The CDR3 DNA reads as TGTGCCAGCAGCTCACCACAGGGACAGTACAATGAGCAGTTCTTC. Its translation: CASSSPQGQYNEQFF. The complete variable domain, with remaining parts taken from reference TRBV7-2 and TRBJ2-1, reads GAGVSQSPSNKVTEKGKDVELRCDPISGHTALYWYRQSLGQGLEFLIYFQGNSAPDKSGLPSDRFSAERTGGSVSTLTIQRTQQEDSAVYLCASSSPQGQYNEQFFGPGTRLTVL.

This clonotype was counted at least ten times. This rearrangement joins TRBV6-1 to TRBJ1-1; 8 bases map to TRBD1. CDR3 length: 14 residues. J was trimmed by 1 base and V by 10 bases; bases with no gene match: 8. CDR1 is MNHNS, CDR2 SASEGT, per germline. The CDR3: CATTGQGANTEAFF. DNA for the CDR3: TGTGCCACCACAGGACAGGGAGCGAACACTGAAGCTTTCTTT.

V gene TRBV6-6 combines with J gene TRBJ1-1; 7 positions agree with TRBD1. V lost 2 bases, J lost 10 bases, and 10 bases stayed unmatched. Germline assignment: CDR1 MNHNY and CDR2 SVGAGI (reference sequence). CDR3 size: 14 residues. CDR3 in amino acids: CASSYRTGAGGAFF. The CDR3 DNA reads TGTGCCAGCAGTTACCGAACAGGGGCTGGCGGAGCTTTCTTT.

Ten or more counts support this clonotype. The chain links TRBV6-1 to TRBJ2-6, with D possibly matching TRBD1 (7 bases). Trimming pared 5 bases from V and 7 bases from J, leaving 18 bases between. CDR1 and CDR2 (germline): MNHNS, SASEGT. The CDR3 length is 16 residues. CDR3 residues: CASSSYSQGGANVLTF. The CDR3, as DNA: TGTGCCAGCAGTTCCTACTCTCAGGGGGGCGCCAACGTCCTGACTTTC.

This clonotype came up many times. The chain combines TRBV6-2 or TRBV6-3 with TRBJ1-5; no clear D gene. Trimming removed 5 bases at V and 8 bases at J, with 13 bases between. This CDR3 comprises 13 residues. CDR1 MNHEY and CDR2 SVGEGT come from the germline V gene. Written as DNA, the CDR3 is TGTGCCAGCAGTCGGACGGCGATTGAGCCCCAGCATTTT. Its translation: CASSRTAIEPQHF.

This clonotype has more than one count but fewer than ten. The chain recombines TRBV5-1 with TRBJ2-7; no definite D call. Germline V gene lookup returns CDR1 SGHRS and CDR2 YFSETQ. The CDR3 extends over 14 amino acids. V was shortened by 1 base and J by 2 bases, with 10 bases between the two germline ends. Written as DNA, the CDR3 is TGCGCCAGCAGCTTGTCTGGGGAACCCTACGAGCAGTACGTC. Translating it yields CASSLSGEPYEQYV.

This clonotype was observed a few times. The rearrangement uses TRBV3-1 and TRBJ2-7, with a tentative D call TRBD1 (6 bases). Trimming removed 2 bases from V and 3 bases from J, with 8 bases in between. Germline CDR1 reads LGHDT; CDR2 reads YNNKEL (reference sequence). CDR3 length: 13 residues. The CDR3 sequence is CASSQRTDYEQYF. The CDR3 nucleotides are TGTGCCAGCAGCCAAAGGACAGACTACGAGCAGTACTTC.

The CDR3 coding sequence is TGCGCCAGCAGCTTGGACGCAGGTAATACTGAAGCTTTCTTT. Translated, it gives CASSLDAGNTEAFF. The chain employs TRBV5-1 and TRBJ1-1; no clear D. Between the trimmed V and J ends, which lost 0 bases and 5 bases, there was a span of 11 bases. Germline V lookup: CDR1 SGHRS, CDR2 YFSETQ. This CDR3 contains 14 residues.

The chain joins TRBV19 to TRBJ2-2, with D uncertain. V shed 6 bases and J shed 2 bases, with 13 bases lying between them. The CDR3 has 15 amino acids. Germline CDR1 and CDR2: LNHDA and SQIVND (reference sequence). CDR3 in amino acids: CASRNPGSNTGELFF. The CDR3 DNA is TGTGCCAGTAGGAACCCTGGATCAAACACCGGGGAGCTGTTTTTT.

The sample holds a few counts of this clonotype. The rearrangement links TRBV5-4 to TRBJ2-3; TRBD2 matches 10 bases. In germline, CDR1 is SGHNT, CDR2 YYREEE (reference sequence). The V and J ends lost 4 bases and 5 bases, in that order; junction bases with no gene match: 10. The CDR3 is 16 amino acids. The CDR3 DNA is TGTGCCAGCAGCCCGGCGGTAGCGGGGGGCCAAGATACGCAGTATTTT. Amino acids: CASSPAVAGGQDTQYF.